This T cell receptor beta chain is drawn from a study of EBV T-cell therapy then PD-1 blockade in nasopharyngeal carcinoma. Per the germline V gene, CDR1 is SNHLY and CDR2 is FYNNEI. The germline V and J ends were trimmed by 0 bases and 8 bases, with 13 bases remaining between them. The CDR3 has 14 amino acids. The method was immunoSEQ multiplex PCR; TCRdb's version includes in-frame clones alone and lacks a portion of them. The table shows approximately 22,000 clones, with 84% occurring only once. With regard to this clone: As yet, its antigen is unknown.

As for time point: 266 days after commencement of treatment, after nivolumab therapy. Stated treatment: AdE1-LMPpoly-expanded autologous EBV-specific T-cell therapy followed by anti-PD-1 nivolumab. This receptor was taken from a man in his forties with nasopharyngeal carcinoma. The specimen was CD8+ T cells from blood, collected at day 266 from a patient whose treatment included autologous EBV-specific T cells and nivolumab. V is TRBV2 and J is TRBJ1-2; D remains ambiguous. CDR3 DNA: TGTGCCAGCAGTGAAGCGCTTCGGGGTTGGGGCTACACCTTC. Amino acids: CASSEALRGWGYTF.